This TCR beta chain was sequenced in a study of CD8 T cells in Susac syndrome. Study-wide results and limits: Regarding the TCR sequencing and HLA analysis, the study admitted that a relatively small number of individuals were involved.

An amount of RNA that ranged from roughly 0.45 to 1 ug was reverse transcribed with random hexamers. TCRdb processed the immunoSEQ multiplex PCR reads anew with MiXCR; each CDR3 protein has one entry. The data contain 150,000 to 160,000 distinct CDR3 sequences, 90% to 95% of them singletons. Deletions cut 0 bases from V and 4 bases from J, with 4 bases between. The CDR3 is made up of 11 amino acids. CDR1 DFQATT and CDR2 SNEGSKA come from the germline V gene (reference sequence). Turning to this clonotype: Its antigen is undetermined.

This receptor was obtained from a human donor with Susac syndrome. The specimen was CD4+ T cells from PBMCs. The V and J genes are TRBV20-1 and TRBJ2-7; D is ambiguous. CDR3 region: CSARDLYEQYF. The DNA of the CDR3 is TGCAGTGCTAGAGATCTTTACGAGCAGTACTTC.